This T cell receptor beta chain was profiled in a study of response to subunit inactivated influenza vaccine. Study-wide results and limits: It was suggested by the authors that few new T cells are recruited by each seasonal influenza vaccination.

This CDR3 comprises 16 residues. Trimming cost V 2 bases and J 0 bases, with 13 bases left between them. CDR1 is SGHKS and CDR2 is YYEKEE in the germline V gene (reference sequence). MiXCR was run by TCRdb on the RT-PCR reads, yielding one entry per CDR3 protein. The table lists about 300,000 distinct CDR3 sequences, 21% of them singletons. Note on this clonotype: Its antigen is unidentified.

The material sequenced was PBMCs from blood, taken approximately 20 months after vaccination. This clonotype was sampled from a man aged 50-75 years who received an inactivated influenza vaccine. The chain employs TRBV5-5 and TRBJ2-3, with D possibly matching TRBD1 (7 bases). This CDR3 is CASSLIQGTSTDTQYF. The CDR3 DNA is TGTGCCAGCAGCTTAATACAGGGGACTAGCACAGATACGCAGTATTTT.